Listed below are T cell receptor beta chains from one sample, sequenced in a study of early T cells in non-severe SARS-CoV-2 infection. TCRdb called the 5' RACE reads again in MiXCR, with one record for every CDR3 protein. The sample shows tens of thousands of distinct CDR3 sequences, about 15% of them seen only once. Sequencing used whole blood. These receptors were taken from an adult who was a healthcare worker with PCR-confirmed SARS-CoV-2 infection or an uninfected control (not recorded which). Both conserved end residues are part of each CDR3. A D gene is named only where the DNA matches it firmly. A row's size may be missing; if present it is once, few, many or a size class.

D,V,J,size,CDR3,DNA
TRBD2,TRBV5-1,TRBJ2-1,-,CASSSGTRGYNEQFF,TGCGCCAGCAGCTCCGGGACTAGGGGTTACAATGAGCAGTTCTTC
-,TRBV28,TRBJ2-5,few,CASKSVETQYF,TGTGCCAGCAAGAGCGTTGAGACCCAGTACTTC
-,TRBV28,TRBJ2-2,-,CASSLAPGELFF,TGTGCCAGCAGTTTAGCCCCCGGGGAGCTGTTTTTT
TRBD2,TRBV20-1,TRBJ2-3,-,CSARGLEVEDTQYF,TGCAGTGCGCGGGGACTAGAGGTTGAGGATACGCAGTATTTT
-,TRBV6-6,TRBJ2-7,-,CASSQIRAYEQYF,TGTGCCAGCAGCCAAATCCGGGCCTACGAGCAGTACTTC
-,TRBV9,TRBJ1-3,-,CASSGNSGNTIYF,TGTGCCAGCAGCGGCAACTCTGGAAACACCATATATTTT
-,TRBV11-2,TRBJ1-4,few,CASSSGGFGGSTNEKLFF,TGTGCCAGCAGCTCTGGGGGATTCGGGGGCTCAACTAATGAAAAACTGTTTTTT
-,TRBV9,TRBJ1-2,-,CASSQLGNYGYTF,TGTGCCAGCAGCCAGCTGGGTAACTATGGCTACACCTTC
TRBD1,TRBV7-2,TRBJ1-4,few,CASSKEPGQGVEKLFF,TGTGCCAGCAGCAAAGAGCCGGGACAGGGCGTTGAAAAACTGTTTTTT
-,TRBV16,TRBJ1-5,few,CASSQSGGNQPQHF,TGTGCCAGCAGCCAATCCGGCGGAAATCAGCCCCAGCATTTT
TRBD1,TRBV6-2/TRBV6-3,TRBJ2-7,many,CASRRQGAYEQYF,TGTGCCAGCAGGAGACAGGGGGCCTACGAGCAGTACTTC